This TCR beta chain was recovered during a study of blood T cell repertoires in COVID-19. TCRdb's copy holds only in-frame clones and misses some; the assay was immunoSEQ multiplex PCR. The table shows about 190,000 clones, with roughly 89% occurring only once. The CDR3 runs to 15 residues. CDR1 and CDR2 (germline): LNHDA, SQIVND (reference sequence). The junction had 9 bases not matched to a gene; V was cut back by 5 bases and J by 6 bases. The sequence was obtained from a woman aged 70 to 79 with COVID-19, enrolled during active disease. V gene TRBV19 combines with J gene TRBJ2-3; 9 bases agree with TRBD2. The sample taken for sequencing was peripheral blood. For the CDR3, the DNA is TGTGCCAGTAGTGCTGGCGGGAGGGTAGTGGATACGCAGTATTTT. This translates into CASSAGGRVVDTQYF. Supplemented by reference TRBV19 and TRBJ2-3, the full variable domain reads DGGITQSPKYLFRKEGQNVTLSCEQNLNHDAMYWYRQDPGQGLRLIYYSQIVNDFQKGDIAEGYSVSREKKESFPLTVTSAQKNPTAFYLCASSAGGRVVDTQYFGPGTRLTVL.